The clone carrying this T cell receptor beta chain was seen many times. Antigen specificity is unknown. The record originates from a study of identical twins. Template switching, a step in the protocol, added a universal primer site, and cDNA carried unique molecular identifiers. TCRdb re-analysed the 5' RACE reads in MiXCR, keeping a single row per CDR3 protein. The sample lists under 450,000 distinct CDR3 sequences; roughly 20% were seen once. Whole-study findings and limits: Memory repertoires lacked the insertion deficit that abundant cord blood beta clonotypes showed.

The V end was cut by 3 bases, the J end by 6 bases, with 11 bases between. CDR3 length equals 12 residues. Germline V lookup: CDR1 DFQATT, CDR2 SNEGSKA (reference sequence). V usage is TRBV20-1 and J usage is TRBJ2-5, with D perhaps TRBD1 (6 bases). Sequences were obtained from naive T cells sorted from blood. The clonotype comes from a middle-aged man in good health. CDR3 amino acids: CSARVQGQTQYF. CDR3 nucleotide sequence: TGCAGTGCTAGGGTCCAGGGGCAGACCCAGTACTTC.